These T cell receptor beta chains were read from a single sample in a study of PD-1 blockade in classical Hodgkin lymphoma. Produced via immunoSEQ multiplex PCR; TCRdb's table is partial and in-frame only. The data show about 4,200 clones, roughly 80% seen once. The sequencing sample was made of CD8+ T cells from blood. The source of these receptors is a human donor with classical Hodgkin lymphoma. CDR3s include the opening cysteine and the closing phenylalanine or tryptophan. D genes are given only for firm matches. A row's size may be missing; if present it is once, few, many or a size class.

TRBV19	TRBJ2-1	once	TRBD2	TGTGCCAGTAGTATAACCCTAGCGGGACACAATGAGCAGTTCTTC	CASSITLAGHNEQFF
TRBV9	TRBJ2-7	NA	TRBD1	TGTGCCAGCAGCGTCTCCGACAGGGGGGGATACGAGCAGTACTTC	CASSVSDRGGYEQYF
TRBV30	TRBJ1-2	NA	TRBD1	TGTGCCTGGAGGGACGCCGGGACAGGGTTCTATGGCTACACCTTC	CAWRDAGTGFYGYTF
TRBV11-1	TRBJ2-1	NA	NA	TGTGCCAGCAGCTTAGCGGGAGTATCTCGGGAGCAGTTCTTC	CASSLAGVSREQFF
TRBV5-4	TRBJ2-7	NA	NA	TGTGCCAGCAGCCATACCGGTGCCCTCTACGAGCAGTACTTC	CASSHTGALYEQYF
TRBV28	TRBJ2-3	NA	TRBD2	TGTGCCAGCAGTTTAGTACTAGCGGGGACAGATACGCAGTATTTT	CASSLVLAGTDTQYF
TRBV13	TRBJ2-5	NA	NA	TGTGCCAGCAGCGTCGGACAGACTGAAGAGACCCAGTACTTC	CASSVGQTEETQYF
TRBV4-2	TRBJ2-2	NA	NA	TGTGCCAGCAGCCAAGATTTGCGGGCGTACACCGGGGAGCTGTTTTTT	CASSQDLRAYTGELFF
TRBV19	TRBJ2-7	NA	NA	TGTGCCAGTAGTATAGTGGGTTCGGCCGACGAGCAGTACTTC	CASSIVGSADEQYF
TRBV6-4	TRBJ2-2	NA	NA	TGTGCCAGCAGCGTGTCCCCCGAAGCCGGGGAGCTGTTTTTT	CASSVSPEAGELFF
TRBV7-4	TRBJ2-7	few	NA	TGTGCCAGCAGCTATCTTAGGGGGGACAGTACCTACGAGCAGTACTTC	CASSYLRGDSTYEQYF
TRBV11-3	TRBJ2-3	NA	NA	TGTGCCAGCAGCTTCGGAGATACGCAGTATTTT	CASSFGDTQYF
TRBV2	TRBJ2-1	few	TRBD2	TGTGCCAGCAGTCTGGCTAGCGGGATAAGCTCCTACAATGAGCAGTTCTTC	CASSLASGISSYNEQFF
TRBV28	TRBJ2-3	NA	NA	TGTGCCAGCAGTTTATACCGGGGCAGCACAGATACGCAGTATTTT	CASSLYRGSTDTQYF
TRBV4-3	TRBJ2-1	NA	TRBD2	TGCGCCAGCAGCCAAGATCCTCCTAGCGGGAGTTACAATGAGCAGTTCTTC	CASSQDPPSGSYNEQFF
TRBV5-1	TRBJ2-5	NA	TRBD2	TGCGCCAGCAGCCCAATCGGCGGGAGGGCAGAGACCCAGTACTTC	CASSPIGGRAETQYF
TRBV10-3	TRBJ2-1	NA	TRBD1	TGTGCCATCAGTGAGTCGAACGGGGACAGGGCGGGCAATGAGCAGTTCTTC	CAISESNGDRAGNEQFF
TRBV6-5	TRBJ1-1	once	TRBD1	TGTGCCAGCAGTGCACAGGGGGCGCCCACTGAAGCTTTCTTT	CASSAQGAPTEAFF
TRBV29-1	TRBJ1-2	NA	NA	TGCAGCGTTGCGGGCTCAGGAGGGATAGACTATGGCTACACCTTC	CSVAGSGGIDYGYTF
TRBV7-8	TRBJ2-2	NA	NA	TGTGCCAGCAGCTTAGGTGTAAGCACCGGGGAGCTGTTTTTT	CASSLGVSTGELFF
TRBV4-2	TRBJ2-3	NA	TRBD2	TGTGCCAGCAGCCAAGATCGGGGAGGGGAACTAGCGGGAGGACGAGATACGCAGTATTTT	CASSQDRGGELAGGRDTQYF
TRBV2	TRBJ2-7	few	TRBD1	TGTGCCAGCGGGACAGACTCCTACGAGCAGTACTTC	CASGTDSYEQYF
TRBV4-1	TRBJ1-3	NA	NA	TGCGCCAGCAGCCAAGTTTCGGGGCATTCTGGAAACACCATATATTTT	CASSQVSGHSGNTIYF
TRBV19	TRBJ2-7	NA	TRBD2	TGTGCCAGTAGTATAAGTGGGGCACCAGAGCTAGCGGGAGTAGTGTACGAGCAGTACTTC	CASSISGAPELAGVVYEQYF
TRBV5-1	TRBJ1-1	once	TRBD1	TGCGCCAGCAGCAGCCTTGGGACAGGTCGAACTGAAGCCTTCTTT	CASSSLGTGRTEAFF
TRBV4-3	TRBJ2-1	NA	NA	TGCGCCAGCAGTCATCTGGGGTTCAATGAGCAGTTCTTC	CASSHLGFNEQFF
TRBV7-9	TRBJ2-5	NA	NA	TGTGCCAGCAGCTCTGGTCTTGAAGAGACCCAGTACTTC	CASSSGLEETQYF
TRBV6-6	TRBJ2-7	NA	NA	TGTGCCAGCAGCAACGGGCGGGCAGCGTACGAGCAGTACTTC	CASSNGRAAYEQYF
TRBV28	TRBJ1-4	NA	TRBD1	TGTGCCAGCAGTTTTCCCCCGCAGGGGGCTACTAATGAAAAACTGTTTTTT	CASSFPPQGATNEKLFF
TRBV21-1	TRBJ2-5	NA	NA	TGTGCCAGCAGCGCCGGGACCGATCCTTTTCAAGAGACCCAGTACTTC	CASSAGTDPFQETQYF
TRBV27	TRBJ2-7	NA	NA	TGTGCCAGCAGTTTTCGGGGGCTCAGCTCCTACGAGCAGTACTTC	CASSFRGLSSYEQYF
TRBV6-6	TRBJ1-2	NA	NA	TGTGCCAGCAGTTACGGCAAGGAAGATGGCTACACCTTC	CASSYGKEDGYTF
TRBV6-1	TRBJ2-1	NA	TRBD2	TGTGCCAGCCTCCCGGGACTAGCAGGCAATGAGCAGTTCTTC	CASLPGLAGNEQFF
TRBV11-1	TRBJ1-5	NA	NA	TGTGCCAGCAGCTTAGATAGCGGTAGCAATCAGCCCCAGCATTTT	CASSLDSGSNQPQHF
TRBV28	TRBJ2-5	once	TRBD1	TGTGCCAGCAGTTTTTCCCTGGGACAGGGAAATGAAGAGACCCAGTACTTC	CASSFSLGQGNEETQYF
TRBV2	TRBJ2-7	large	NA	TGTGCCAGCAGTAATTTGGGGAACGAGCAGTACTTC	CASSNLGNEQYF
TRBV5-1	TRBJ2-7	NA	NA	TGCGCCAGCAGCTTGGTAGGGTACGAGCAGTACTTC	CASSLVGYEQYF
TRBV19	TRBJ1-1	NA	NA	TGTGCCAGTAGTCCCCCGGCAGGCGAAGCTTTCTTT	CASSPPAGEAFF
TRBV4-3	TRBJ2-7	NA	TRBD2	TGCGCCAGCAGCCAAGTGACTAGCGGGAGGCCCTACGAGCAGTACTTC	CASSQVTSGRPYEQYF
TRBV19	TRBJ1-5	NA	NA	TGTGCCAGTAGTACCCGTGGAGGGTGGCAGCCCCAGCATTTT	CASSTRGGWQPQHF